Detailed here is one T cell receptor (beta chain). Sequencing was performed with immunoSEQ multiplex PCR; in TCRdb, only in-frame clones are kept and a portion is missing. The table shows about 12,000 clones, with around 65% occurring only once. Specified treatment: randomized to nivolumab then ipilimumab (arm A) or the reverse (arm B). From thawed PBMCs, live CD3+CD8+ cells negative for CD19 and CD56 were sorted. The data were obtained in a study of sequential checkpoint blockade in melanoma. In the study overall: Patients were randomized 1:1 to nivolumab-then-ipilimumab or ipilimumab-then-nivolumab first-line.

This CDR3 contains 14 residues. J lost 1 base, V lost 5 bases, and 3 bases had no gene match. Germline loops: CDR1 SGHAT, CDR2 FQNNGV. This TCR was recovered from a human donor with melanoma. This specimen consisted of CD8+ T cells sorted from blood (inferred from file names), obtained from a patient given nivolumab and ipilimumab in sequence. This chain links TRBV11-2 with TRBJ2-5, with TRBD1 matching over 8 bases. The CDR3 protein is CASSPGQAQETQYF. Here the CDR3 DNA reads TGTGCCAGCAGCCCGGGACAGGCCCAAGAGACCCAGTACTTC.